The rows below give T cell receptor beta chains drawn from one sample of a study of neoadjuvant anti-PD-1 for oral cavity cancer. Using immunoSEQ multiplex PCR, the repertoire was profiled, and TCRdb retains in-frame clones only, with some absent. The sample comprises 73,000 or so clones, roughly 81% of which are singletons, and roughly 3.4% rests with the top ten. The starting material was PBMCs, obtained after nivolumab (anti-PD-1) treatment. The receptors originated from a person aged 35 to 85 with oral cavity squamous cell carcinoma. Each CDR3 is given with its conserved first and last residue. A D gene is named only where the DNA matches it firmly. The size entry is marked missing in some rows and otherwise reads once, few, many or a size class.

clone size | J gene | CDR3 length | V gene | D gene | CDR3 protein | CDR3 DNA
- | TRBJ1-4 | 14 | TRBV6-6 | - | CASSYGSTNEKLFF | TGTGCCAGCAGTTATGGCAGCACTAATGAAAAACTGTTTTTT
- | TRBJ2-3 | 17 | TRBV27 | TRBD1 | CASSPHRGSGYTDTQYF | TGTGCCAGCAGTCCCCACAGGGGTTCGGGCTACACAGATACGCAGTATTTT
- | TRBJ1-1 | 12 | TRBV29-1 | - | CSVVVPDSQAFF | TGCAGCGTTGTGGTACCGGATTCACAAGCTTTCTTT
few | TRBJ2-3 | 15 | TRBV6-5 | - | CASSYSIASTDTQYF | TGTGCCAGCAGTTACTCGATCGCTAGCACAGATACGCAGTATTTT
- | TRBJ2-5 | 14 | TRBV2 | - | CASSPLRREETQYF | TGTGCCAGCAGCCCCTTACGGCGGGAAGAGACCCAGTACTTC
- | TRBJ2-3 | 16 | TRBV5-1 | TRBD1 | CASSLEDRVGTDTQYF | TGCGCCAGCAGCTTGGAGGACAGGGTCGGCACAGATACGCAGTATTTT
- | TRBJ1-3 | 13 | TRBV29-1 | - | CSVAQDSGNTIYF | TGCAGCGTTGCACAGGACTCTGGAAACACCATATATTTT
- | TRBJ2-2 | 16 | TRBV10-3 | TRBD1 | CAISITGTGDTGELFF | TGTGCCATCAGTATTACCGGGACAGGGGACACCGGGGAGCTGTTTTTT
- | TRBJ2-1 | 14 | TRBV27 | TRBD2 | CASSPAGPADEQFF | TGTGCCAGCAGTCCAGCGGGGCCAGCCGATGAGCAGTTCTTC
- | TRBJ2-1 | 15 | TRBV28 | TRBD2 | CASSFASGRIGEQFF | TGTGCCAGCAGTTTTGCTAGCGGGAGGATTGGTGAGCAGTTCTTC
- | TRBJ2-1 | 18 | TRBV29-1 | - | CSVEGHSRGSSSYNEQFF | TGCAGCGTTGAGGGGCACTCTCGCGGGTCAAGCTCCTACAATGAGCAGTTCTTC
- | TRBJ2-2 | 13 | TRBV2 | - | CASRGQSVGELFF | TGTGCCAGCAGGGGCCAAAGTGTCGGGGAGCTGTTTTTT
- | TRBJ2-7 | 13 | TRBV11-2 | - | CASSLRAIDEQYF | TGTGCCAGCAGCTTGAGAGCTATCGACGAGCAGTACTTC
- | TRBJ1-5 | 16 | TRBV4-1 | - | CASSQDIGTSNQPQHF | TGCGCCAGCAGCCAAGATATAGGGACTAGCAATCAGCCCCAGCATTTT
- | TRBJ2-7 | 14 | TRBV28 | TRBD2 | CASRPGLAGHEQYF | TGTGCCAGCAGGCCGGGACTAGCGGGGCACGAGCAGTACTTC
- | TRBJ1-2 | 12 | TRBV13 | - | CASSLRAYGYTF | TGTGCCAGCAGCTTACGAGCCTATGGCTACACCTTC
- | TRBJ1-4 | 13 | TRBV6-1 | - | CASSELLEGTLFF | TGTGCCAGCAGTGAATTACTAGAGGGGACACTGTTTTTT
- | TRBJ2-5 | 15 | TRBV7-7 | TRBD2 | CASSLRRGYQETQYF | TGTGCTAGCAGCTTACGGCGGGGGTACCAAGAGACCCAGTACTTC
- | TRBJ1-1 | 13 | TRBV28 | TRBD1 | CASRTTGGVEAFF | TGTGCCAGCAGGACGACAGGGGGAGTAGAGGCTTTCTTT
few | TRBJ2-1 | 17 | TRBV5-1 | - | CASRFEDRWSSYNEQFF | TGCGCCAGCAGGTTCGAAGACAGGTGGAGCTCCTACAATGAGCAGTTCTTC
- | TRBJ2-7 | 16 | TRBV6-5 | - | CASSYSNSGTRGEQYF | TGTGCCAGCAGTTACTCGAATTCCGGGACAAGAGGCGAGCAGTACTTC
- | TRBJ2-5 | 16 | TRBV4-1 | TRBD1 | CASSLRQGVRGETQYF | TGCGCCAGCAGCCTGAGACAGGGGGTCCGGGGGGAGACCCAGTACTTC
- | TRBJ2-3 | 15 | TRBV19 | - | CASTPLVGEGNTQYF | TGTGCCAGTACCCCCCTAGTGGGAGAGGGAAATACGCAGTATTTT
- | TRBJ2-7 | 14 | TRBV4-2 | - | CASSLLRGSYEQYF | TGTGCCAGCAGCCTCCTGCGTGGCTCCTACGAGCAGTACTTC
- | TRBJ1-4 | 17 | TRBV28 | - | CASSTGWGSTTNEKLFF | TGTGCCAGCAGCACAGGGTGGGGTTCCACAACTAATGAAAAACTGTTTTTT
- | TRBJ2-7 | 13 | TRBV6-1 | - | CASSRQVTYEQYF | TGTGCCAGCAGTCGACAGGTTACCTACGAGCAGTACTTC
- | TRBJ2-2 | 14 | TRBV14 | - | CASSQQTGSGELFF | TGTGCCAGCAGCCAACAGACAGGTTCCGGGGAGCTGTTTTTT
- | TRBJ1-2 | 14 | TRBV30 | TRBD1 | CAWGSGGTIYGYTF | TGTGCCTGGGGTTCAGGGGGTACCATCTATGGCTACACCTTC
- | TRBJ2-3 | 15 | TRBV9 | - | CASSEGGPTPDTQYF | TGTGCCAGCAGCGAGGGGGGACCCACCCCAGATACGCAGTATTTT
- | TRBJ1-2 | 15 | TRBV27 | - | CASRWGRGGLSGYTF | TGTGCCAGCCGCTGGGGGAGGGGCGGTTTAAGTGGCTACACCTTC
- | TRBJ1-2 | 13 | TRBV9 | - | CASKKEGNYGYTF | TGTGCCAGCAAGAAGGAGGGGAACTATGGCTACACCTTC
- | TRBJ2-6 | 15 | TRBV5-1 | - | CASTTGGIGANVLTF | TGCGCCAGCACTACCGGAGGTATAGGGGCCAACGTCCTGACTTTC
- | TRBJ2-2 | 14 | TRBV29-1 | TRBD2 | CSVGLAANTGELFF | TGCAGCGTTGGACTAGCGGCGAACACCGGGGAGCTGTTTTTT
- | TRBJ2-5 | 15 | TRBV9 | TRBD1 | CASSVSGTAQETQYF | TGTGCCAGCAGCGTTAGTGGGACAGCTCAAGAGACCCAGTACTTC
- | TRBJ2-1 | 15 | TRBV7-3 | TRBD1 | CASSLADRGPNEQFF | TGTGCCAGCAGTTTAGCAGACAGGGGGCCCAATGAGCAGTTCTTC
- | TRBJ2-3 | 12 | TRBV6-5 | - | CASTDSTDTQYF | TGTGCCAGTACGGATAGCACAGATACGCAGTATTTT
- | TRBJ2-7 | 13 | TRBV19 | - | CASSLSVSYEQYF | TGTGCCAGTAGTTTGTCAGTTTCCTACGAGCAGTACTTC
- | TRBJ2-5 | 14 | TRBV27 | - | CASSRVTGQETQYF | TGTGCCAGCAGCCGGGTTACGGGTCAAGAGACCCAGTACTTC
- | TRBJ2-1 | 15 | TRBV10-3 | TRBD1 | CAISFDRVSYNEQFF | TGTGCCATCAGTTTCGACAGGGTCTCCTACAATGAGCAGTTCTTC
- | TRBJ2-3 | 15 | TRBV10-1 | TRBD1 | CASSELGQGTDTQYF | TGCGCCAGCAGTGAGTTGGGACAGGGGACAGATACGCAGTATTTT
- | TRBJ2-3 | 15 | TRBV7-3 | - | CASSPGGGPTDTQYF | TGTGCCAGCAGCCCCGGGGGAGGCCCCACAGATACGCAGTATTTT
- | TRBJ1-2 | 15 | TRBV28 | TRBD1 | CASSSPGTGSYGYTF | TGTGCCAGCAGTTCCCCCGGGACAGGAAGCTATGGCTACACCTTC
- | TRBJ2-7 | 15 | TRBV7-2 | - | CASSLVGQGGYEQYF | TGTGCCAGCAGCTTAGTCGGGCAGGGGGGCTACGAGCAGTACTTC
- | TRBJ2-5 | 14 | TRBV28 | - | CASSLPQGRETQYF | TGTGCCAGCAGTCTGCCCCAGGGGCGGGAGACCCAGTACTTC
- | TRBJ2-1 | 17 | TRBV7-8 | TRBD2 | CASSLKLAGGPWNEQFF | TGTGCCAGCAGCTTAAAACTAGCGGGAGGGCCATGGAATGAGCAGTTCTTC